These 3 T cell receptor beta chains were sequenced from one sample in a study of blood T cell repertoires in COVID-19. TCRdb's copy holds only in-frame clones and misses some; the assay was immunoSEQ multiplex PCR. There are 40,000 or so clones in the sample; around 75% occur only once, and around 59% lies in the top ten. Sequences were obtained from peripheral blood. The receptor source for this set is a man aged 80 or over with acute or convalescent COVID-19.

CDR3 region: CASSFDRNTEAFF. Here the CDR3 DNA reads TGTGCCAGCAGCTTCGACAGGAACACTGAAGCTTTCTTT. The chain has TRBV2 and TRBJ1-1; TRBD1 might be the D (5 bases). This CDR3 spans 13 amino acids. V was trimmed by 6 bases and J by 1 base, leaving 9 bases between them. Germline V gives CDR1 SNHLY, CDR2 FYNNEI. Complete variable domain (other parts from reference TRBV2 and TRBJ1-1): EPEVTQTPSHQVTQMGQEVILRCVPISNHLYFYWYRQILGQKVEFLVSFYNNEISEKSEIFDDQFSVERPDGSNFTLKIRSTKLEDSAMYFCASSFDRNTEAFFGQGTRLTVV.

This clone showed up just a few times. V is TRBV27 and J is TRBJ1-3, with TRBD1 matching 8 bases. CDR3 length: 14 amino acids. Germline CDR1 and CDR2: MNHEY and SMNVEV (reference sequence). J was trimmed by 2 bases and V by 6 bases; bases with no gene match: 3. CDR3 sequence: CASRTTGAGNTIYF. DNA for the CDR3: TGTGCCAGCAGAACGACAGGGGCTGGAAACACCATATATTTT.

The CDR3 reads CASSPSGQGNTIYF. The DNA of the CDR3 is TGTGCCAGCAGCCCATCGGGACAAGGAAACACCATATATTTT. The V call is TRBV9, the J call TRBJ1-3; D is perhaps TRBD1 (6 bases). Germline V gives CDR1 SGDLS, CDR2 YYNGEE. V gave up 4 bases and J gave up 4 bases, with 12 bases separating them. The CDR3 covers 14 residues.